Listed below are T cell receptor beta chains from one sample, sequenced in a study of cytomegalovirus exposure and HLA in healthy donors. Sequencing was performed with immunoSEQ multiplex PCR; in TCRdb, only in-frame clones are kept and a portion is missing. The repertoire holds roughly 130,000 clones, with under 70% as singletons. Sequencing was carried out using PBMCs. The source is a man aged 18-30 years in good health and CMV-seronegative. Both conserved end residues are part of each CDR3. The D gene is left open where the match is weak. The size field is filled for only some rows; it gives once, few, many or a size class.

>NA|TRBJ2-1|TRBV6-1|NA
CASSERTGRVYNEQFF
TGTGCCAGCAGTGAGAGGACAGGGAGGGTCTACAATGAGCAGTTCTTC
>NA|TRBJ1-2|TRBV5-1|TRBD1
CASSATGTGVDGYTF
TGCGCCAGCAGCGCCACCGGGACAGGGGTCGATGGCTACACCTTC
>NA|TRBJ2-3|TRBV2|TRBD2
CASSVVSGGASTDTQYF
TGTGCCAGCAGTGTGGTTAGCGGGGGGGCGAGCACAGATACGCAGTATTTT
>NA|TRBJ2-1|TRBV29-1|NA
CSVWMPRPEQFF
TGCAGCGTTTGGATGCCGAGGCCTGAGCAGTTCTTC
>NA|TRBJ2-3|TRBV11-3|TRBD2
CASSPERGVSTDTQYF
TGTGCCAGCAGCCCCGAGCGGGGGGTTAGCACAGATACGCAGTATTTT
>NA|TRBJ2-2|TRBV6-1|TRBD2
CASRLAGDTGELFF
TGTGCCAGCAGACTAGCGGGGGACACCGGGGAGCTGTTTTTT
>once|TRBJ2-7|TRBV7-9|TRBD2
CASSSYRWTSGRDVGEQYF
TGTGCCAGCAGCTCCTACAGATGGACTAGCGGGAGGGACGTGGGCGAGCAGTACTTC
>NA|TRBJ2-3|TRBV29-1|TRBD2
CSVAPWTSGGYFQYF
TGCAGCGTTGCCCCCTGGACTAGCGGGGGCTACTTCCAGTATTTT
>NA|TRBJ1-2|TRBV27|NA
CASSLRGSGYTF
TGTGCCAGCAGTTTGAGAGGTAGTGGCTACACCTTC
>few|TRBJ1-3|TRBV4-1|NA
CASSQGVGGSGNTIYF
TGCGCCAGCAGCCAAGGCGTGGGGGGCTCTGGAAACACCATATATTTT
>few|TRBJ2-3|TRBV10-3|TRBD1
CAISDRTGSDTQYF
TGTGCCATCAGTGACCGGACAGGGTCAGATACGCAGTATTTT
>NA|TRBJ1-3|TRBV6-6|NA
CASSTTGRGTGNTIYF
TGTGCCAGCAGTACAACCGGACGGGGGACTGGAAACACCATATATTTT
>NA|TRBJ2-1|TRBV10-3|TRBD2
CAISETSGALVRDEQFF
TGTGCCATCAGTGAGACTAGCGGGGCGCTTGTAAGGGATGAGCAGTTCTTC
>NA|TRBJ2-1|TRBV7-2|TRBD2
CASSRVAGVKDEQFF
TGTGCCAGCAGCCGCGTAGCGGGAGTGAAGGATGAGCAGTTCTTC
>NA|TRBJ2-7|TRBV6-6|NA
CASSFAPRVSSYEQYF
TGTGCCAGCAGTTTTGCCCCCAGGGTCAGCTCCTACGAGCAGTACTTC
>NA|TRBJ1-1|TRBV28|NA
CALGDSRNTEAFF
TGTGCCCTCGGGGATAGCAGGAACACTGAAGCTTTCTTT
>NA|TRBJ2-7|TRBV20-1|NA
CSVIKGGVLDF
TGCAGTGTTATAAAAGGGGGGGTATTGGACTTC
>NA|TRBJ1-1|TRBV12-5|NA
CASGLVRVGRGRTEAFF
TGTGCTAGTGGTTTGGTAAGGGTGGGCAGGGGCCGCACTGAAGCTTTCTTT
>once|TRBJ2-1|TRBV4-1|TRBD1
CASSQDRGQDFTYNEQFF
TGCGCCAGCAGCCAAGATAGGGGGCAGGACTTCACCTACAATGAGCAGTTCTTC
>once|TRBJ2-7|TRBV6-5|NA
CASSPLSTPYEQYF
TGTGCCAGCAGTCCATTAAGCACCCCCTACGAGCAGTACTTC
>few|TRBJ1-4|TRBV7-8|NA
CASSVKGVAPNEKLFF
TGTGCCAGCAGTGTTAAAGGGGTTGCGCCTAATGAAAAACTGTTTTTT
>NA|TRBJ2-3|TRBV6-5|NA
CASSYDGRGPDTQYF
TGTGCCAGCAGTTACGACGGGAGGGGGCCGGATACGCAGTATTTT
>NA|TRBJ1-5|TRBV4-1|NA
CASSQDGRGNQPQHF
TGCGCCAGCAGCCAAGATGGGCGGGGAAATCAGCCCCAGCATTTT
>NA|TRBJ2-7|TRBV5-4|TRBD2
CASSPTSAGSYEQYF
TGTGCCAGCAGCCCGACTAGCGCGGGGTCCTACGAGCAGTACTTC
>once|TRBJ1-2|TRBV6-5|TRBD1
CASSYGTGPWGYTF
TGTGCCAGCAGTTACGGGACAGGACCGTGGGGCTACACCTTC
>NA|TRBJ1-4|TRBV6-5|TRBD1
CASSSLFGQGNEKLFF
TGTGCCAGCAGTTCCCTCTTTGGACAGGGGAATGAAAAACTGTTTTTT
>NA|TRBJ2-5|TRBV18|TRBD1
CASSPLGQGAGTQYF
TGTGCCAGCTCACCACTGGGACAGGGAGCCGGGACCCAGTACTTC
>NA|TRBJ2-1|TRBV2|NA
CASLSSYNEQFF
TGTGCCAGCTTGAGTTCCTACAATGAGCAGTTCTTC
>once|TRBJ2-7|TRBV29-1|NA
CSVGGGLRNEQYF
TGCAGCGTTGGTGGGGGGTTAAGGAACGAGCAGTACTTC
>NA|TRBJ2-5|TRBV27|NA
CASRTWNQETQYF
TGTGCCAGCAGGACTTGGAACCAAGAGACCCAGTACTTC
>NA|TRBJ1-2|TRBV30|NA
CAWSVRGGRVGGYTF
TGTGCCTGGAGTGTACGCGGTGGCAGGGTAGGAGGCTACACCTTC